These 23 T cell receptor beta chains were sequenced from one sample in a study of cytomegalovirus exposure and HLA in healthy donors. Use of 60 Vbeta and 13 Jbeta primers characterized the PCR. Assay used: immunoSEQ multiplex PCR; TCRdb lists only in-frame clones, some missing. The data include 150,000 to 200,000 clones; the top ten clones carry 1% to 1.5%. Sequencing used PBMCs. The receptor source for this set is a woman aged 55-75 years in good health and CMV-seronegative.

This chain joins TRBV7-3 and TRBJ2-2; 8 nucleotides align to TRBD1. There are 16 residues in the CDR3. J gave up 0 bases and V 5 bases, and 5 bases lay outside the gene matches. Germline V gene lookup returns CDR1 SGHTA and CDR2 FQGTGA. The CDR3 bases are TGTGCCAGCAGCCTAGACAGGGGCCCGAACACCGGGGAGCTGTTTTTT. This sequence encodes CASSLDRGPNTGELFF.

The CDR3 reads CASSLALAGDKTQYF. In nucleotides, the CDR3 is TGTGCCAGCAGCTTAGCCTTAGCGGGAGACAAGACCCAGTACTTC. The rearrangement joins TRBV7-3 to TRBJ2-5; TRBD2 matches 9 bases. There are 15 residues in the CDR3. J was trimmed by 6 bases and V by 2 bases; bases with no gene match: 7. CDR1 SGHTA and CDR2 FQGTGA come from the germline V gene.

This rearrangement joins TRBV5-1 to TRBJ2-1; perhaps TRBD2 as D (5 bases). Germline V gives CDR1 SGHRS, CDR2 YFSETQ. The CDR3 contains 14 residues. Trimming removed 0 bases at V and 4 bases at J, with 8 bases between. CDR3 in amino acids: CASSLVPGYNEQFF. The CDR3 DNA reads as TGCGCCAGCAGCTTGGTCCCGGGATACAATGAGCAGTTCTTC.

This rearrangement joins TRBV2 to TRBJ2-1; D is possibly TRBD1 (5 bases). The germline V gene encodes CDR1 SNHLY and CDR2 FYNNEI. Trimming left V 5 bases short and J 4 bases short, with 12 bases between. This CDR3 is 14 amino acids long. CDR3 loop: CASSQGTQYNEQFF. In DNA, the CDR3 is TGTGCCAGCAGTCAGGGCACCCAATACAATGAGCAGTTCTTC.

The CDR3: CASSLEPGGSNYGYTF. The CDR3 DNA follows: TGCGCCAGCAGCTTGGAGCCAGGGGGCTCTAACTATGGCTACACCTTC. This chain joins TRBV5-1 and TRBJ1-2; 8 positions agree with TRBD1. CDR1 is SGHRS, CDR2 YFSETQ, per germline. The CDR3 contains 16 residues. Trimming cost V 0 bases and J 0 bases; bases outside gene matches: 4.

The V and J genes are TRBV12-1 and TRBJ2-2; the DNA was not used to check the table's D call, TRBD1. TRBV12-1 is noted as a pseudogene. This CDR3 contains 17 residues. For the CDR3, the DNA is TGTGCCAGCATACTCCCTTTTTGGGACATCGGCGCCGGGGAGCTGTTTTTT. This gives the protein CASILPFWDIGAGELFF.

The V call is TRBV7-9, the J call TRBJ2-3, with 8 bases lining up with TRBD2. After removal of 3 bases from V and 5 bases from J, the junction contained 7 bases not matched to a gene. Germline-derived CDR1 and CDR2 are SEHNR and FQNEAQ (reference sequence). The CDR3 totals 15 residues. CDR3 region: CASSFRAAGGDTQYF. The CDR3 coding sequence is TGTGCCAGCAGCTTTAGGGCGGCGGGAGGAGATACGCAGTATTTT.

The chain recombines TRBV4-3 with TRBJ2-2, with D uncertain. The CDR3 is 15 amino acids. Germline V gives CDR1 LGHNA, CDR2 YSLEER. V shed 0 bases and J shed 10 bases, with 15 bases lying between them. CDR3 in DNA: TGCGCCAGCAGCCAAGATCTAGGAGAGTATAAGGAGCTGTTTTTT. Protein: CASSQDLGEYKELFF.

To note about this clone: Because the CDR3 is missing its conserved closing phenylalanine or tryptophan, this is likely a read error. CDR3 residues: CAWSSGGARGTEAFL. CDR3 nucleotides: TGTGCCTGGAGTTCTGGGGGGGCGCGAGGCACTGAAGCTTTCCTT. The chain employs TRBV30 and TRBJ1-1, with D tentatively TRBD1 (6 bases). The V end lost 2 bases, the J end lost 4 bases, and 17 bases lay between the germline ends. CDR1 GTSNPN and CDR2 SVGIG come from the germline V gene (reference sequence). The CDR3 is 15 amino acids.

The chain recombines TRBV7-3 with TRBJ2-3, with D perhaps TRBD2 (6 bases). Between the trimmed V and J ends, which lost 4 bases and 3 bases, there was a span of 14 bases. Germline values: CDR1 SGHTA, CDR2 FQGTGA. The CDR3 covers 15 residues. The CDR3 protein is CASSSTGLKTDTQYF. In DNA form, the CDR3 reads TGTGCCAGCAGCTCGACGGGACTGAAAACAGATACGCAGTATTTT.

The chain carries TRBV21-1 and TRBJ1-2; the table assigns TRBD1, which was not confirmed against the DNA. TRBV21-1 is reported as a pseudogene. The CDR3 extends over 18 amino acids. The CDR3 is CASTLRQGVPPSPYGYTF. DNA of the CDR3: TGTGCCAGCACCCTTAGACAGGGAGTCCCTCCGAGCCCCTATGGCTACACCTTC.

The genes are TRBV30 and TRBJ2-7; D is uncertain. Germline V gene sequence: CDR1 GTSNPN, CDR2 SVGIG (reference sequence). The CDR3 sequence is 11 residues long. The V and J ends lost 5 bases and 4 bases respectively, with 9 bases between them. The DNA of the CDR3 is TGTGCCTGGGGCTCCGGGTACGAGCAGTACTTC. Its translation is CAWGSGYEQYF.

This chain connects TRBV4-1 to TRBJ1-4, with 7 bases lining up with TRBD1. Germline V gives CDR1 MGHRA, CDR2 YSYEKL. The CDR3 length is 17 residues. After removal of 4 bases from V and 2 bases from J, the junction contained 10 bases not matched to a gene. CDR3 region: CASSRGGLQGTNEKLFF. The CDR3 bases are TGCGCCAGCAGCCGAGGCGGGCTACAGGGGACTAATGAAAAACTGTTTTTT.

V usage is TRBV6-5 and J usage is TRBJ1-4, with a weak D call TRBD1 (6 bases). Germline values: CDR1 MNHEY, CDR2 SVGAGI. The CDR3 has 15 residues. V was clipped by 0 bases and J by 7 bases, with 12 bases between them. CDR3 loop: CASSYSQGLSEKLFF. For the CDR3, the DNA is TGTGCCAGCAGTTACTCGCAGGGGCTTAGTGAAAAACTGTTTTTT.

This chain connects TRBV6-1 to TRBJ2-4; D uncertain. This CDR3 contains 14 residues. Germline V gene data show CDR1 as MNHNS and CDR2 as SASEGT. V was trimmed by 4 bases and J by 8 bases, leaving 15 bases between them. For the CDR3, the DNA is TGTGCCAGCAGTGTGGCCCCCATCGAGGACATTCAGTACTTC. Translated: CASSVAPIEDIQYF.

In DNA, the CDR3 is TGTGCCAGCAGCTCAGACAGGATCTATGGCTACACCTTC. This translates into CASSSDRIYGYTF. The rearrangement links TRBV7-2 to TRBJ1-2; TRBD1 might be the D (6 bases). Per germline, CDR1 SGHTA and CDR2 FQGNSA. The length of the CDR3 is 13 residues. V lost 4 bases, J lost 4 bases, and 10 bases lay in between.

The V and J genes are TRBV11-3 and TRBJ1-1; D unresolved. The CDR3 covers 13 residues. Germline V lookup: CDR1 SGHNT, CDR2 YENEEA. Trimming took off 1 base at V and 3 bases at J, with 6 bases between the two ends. The CDR3 DNA follows: TGTGCCAGCAGCTTAGGGCGGTACACTGAAGCTTTCTTT. It specifies CASSLGRYTEAFF.

V gene TRBV6-5 combines with J gene TRBJ1-3; TRBD1 matches 7 bases. The CDR3 has 15 residues. The V and J ends lost 6 bases and 0 bases, in that order; junction bases with no gene match: 5. Looked up from germline, CDR1 is MNHEY and CDR2 is SVGAGI. Written as DNA, the CDR3 is TGTGCCAGCAGCCCGGGACAGAACTCTGGAAACACCATATATTTT. This codes for CASSPGQNSGNTIYF.

The chain combines TRBV7-2 with TRBJ2-5; tentative D call: TRBD1 (6 bases). Germline assignment: CDR1 SGHTA and CDR2 FQGNSA. The V end lost 1 base, the J end lost 5 bases, and 14 bases lay between the germline ends. The CDR3 is 15 residues long. Here the CDR3 reads CASSLGLPTGETQYF. The DNA of the CDR3 is TGTGCCAGCAGCTTAGGCTTGCCCACAGGGGAGACCCAGTACTTC.

The V and J genes are TRBV6-5 and TRBJ2-2; D not resolved. V was trimmed by 6 bases and J by 2 bases, leaving 7 bases between them. CDR1 MNHEY and CDR2 SVGAGI come from the germline V gene. CDR3 length equals 13 residues. As DNA, the CDR3 is TGTGCCAGCAGGACTTCAAACACCGGGGAGCTGTTTTTT. It codes for CASRTSNTGELFF.

This chain joins TRBV9 and TRBJ1-1; D possibly corresponds to TRBD1 (6 bases). The germline V gene encodes CDR1 SGDLS and CDR2 YYNGEE. V gave up 0 bases and J gave up 4 bases, with 10 bases separating them. The CDR3 spans 14 residues. The CDR3 coding sequence is TGTGCCAGCAGCGTAGACAGGGTGGCCACTGAAGCTTTCTTT. Translating it yields CASSVDRVATEAFF.

The gene calls are TRBV6-1 and TRBJ1-6; no clear D gene. Germline loops: CDR1 MNHNS, CDR2 SASEGT. This CDR3 spans 13 amino acids. Deletions cut 10 bases from V and 8 bases from J, with 15 bases between. The CDR3 bases are TGTGCCACCTGTCTAGGGAGGGATTCACCCCTCCACTTT. It yields the protein CATCLGRDSPLHF.

The chain has TRBV29-1 and TRBJ2-2; possibly TRBD2 for D (5 bases). Germline CDR1 SQVTM, CDR2 ANQGSEA. This CDR3 has 14 amino acids. V gave up 5 bases and J gave up 1 base, with 11 bases separating them. As DNA, the CDR3 is TGCAGCGTTCGGACTTCCCTGAACACCGGGGAGCTGTTTTTT. Its protein is CSVRTSLNTGELFF.